These 5 T cell receptor beta chains originate from one sample sequenced in a study of blood T cell repertoires in COVID-19. Repertoires were generated with immunoSEQ multiplex PCR, while TCRdb's copy carries only in-frame clones and drops some. The sample carries around 140,000 clones, more than 60% recorded once. The material sequenced was peripheral blood. The source of these receptors is a woman aged 55-69 years with acute or convalescent COVID-19.

This chain uses TRBV2 with TRBJ2-7; 7 nucleotides align to TRBD1. Germline V lookup: CDR1 SNHLY, CDR2 FYNNEI. Germline trimming cut 6 bases from V and 0 bases from J; bases unmatched to any gene: 14. The CDR3 loop spans 17 amino acids. CDR3 in amino acids: CASRAPRDSQFSYEQYF. The CDR3 coding sequence is TGTGCCAGCAGAGCACCAAGGGACAGCCAATTCTCCTACGAGCAGTACTTC.

The rearrangement uses TRBV7-3 and TRBJ1-2; 7 nucleotides agree with TRBD1. The CDR3 has 14 amino acids. Germline-derived CDR1 and CDR2 are SGHTA and FQGTGA. The J segment lost 9 bases and the V segment lost 5 bases, leaving 12 bases of the junction unmatched. The CDR3 DNA reads as TGTGCCAGCAGCCCTATGACAGGGTTCGTGCGCTACACCTTC. Encoded protein: CASSPMTGFVRYTF.

The chain employs TRBV7-2 and TRBJ2-3; 7 positions match TRBD2. V was clipped by 5 bases and J by 0 bases; unmatched bases: 14. The germline CDR1 and CDR2 sequences are SGHTA and FQGNSA. This CDR3 spans 18 amino acids. This CDR3 is CASSPLLLAVSSTDTQYF. CDR3 nucleotide sequence: TGTGCCAGCAGCCCGTTACTTCTAGCGGTTAGTAGCACAGATACGCAGTATTTT.

The V call is TRBV7-7, the J call TRBJ2-2, with no clear D. Germline V CDR1 and CDR2: SSHAT, FNYEAQ (reference sequence). Trimming took 6 bases from V and 4 from J, leaving 15 bases between them. The CDR3 sequence is 15 residues long. The CDR3 nucleotides read TGTGCCAGCAGTCCCTCCCCTAGACCCACCGGGGAGCTGTTTTTT. It is translated as CASSPSPRPTGELFF. Based on the CDR3 plus reference TRBV7-7 and TRBJ2-2, the full variable domain is GAGVSQSPRYKVTKRGQDVTLRCDPISSHATLYWYQQALGQGPEFLTYFNYEAQPDKSGLPSDRFSAERPEGSISTLTIQRTEQRDSAMYRCASSPSPRPTGELFFGEGSRLTVL.

This chain links TRBV30 with TRBJ1-5; D might be TRBD1 (5 bases). The V gene's germline CDR1 is GTSNPN and CDR2 SVGIG (reference sequence). The CDR3 loop spans 12 amino acids. V was cut by 5 bases and J by 2 bases, with 7 bases left in between. The CDR3 nucleotides are TGTGCCTGGGACAGTGGCAATCAGCCCCAGCATTTT. It is translated as CAWDSGNQPQHF.